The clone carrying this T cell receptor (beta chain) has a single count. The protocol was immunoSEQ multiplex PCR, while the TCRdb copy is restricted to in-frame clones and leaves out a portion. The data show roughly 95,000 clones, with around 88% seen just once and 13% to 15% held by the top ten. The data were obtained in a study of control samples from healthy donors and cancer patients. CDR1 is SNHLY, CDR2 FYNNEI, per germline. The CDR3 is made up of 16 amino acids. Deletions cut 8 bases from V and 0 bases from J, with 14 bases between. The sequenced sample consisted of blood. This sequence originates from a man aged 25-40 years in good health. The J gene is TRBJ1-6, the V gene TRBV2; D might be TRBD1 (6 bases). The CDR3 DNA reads TGTGCCAGCGATCAGGGGCCGAGCTCCTATAATTCACCCCTCCACTTT. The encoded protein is CASDQGPSSYNSPLHF. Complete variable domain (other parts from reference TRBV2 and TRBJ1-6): EPEVTQTPSHQVTQMGQEVILRCVPISNHLYFYWYRQILGQKVEFLVSFYNNEISEKSEIFDDQFSVERPDGSNFTLKIRSTKLEDSAMYFCASDQGPSSYNSPLHFGNGTRLTVT.